This is a list of T cell receptor beta chains from one sample in a study of blood T cell repertoires in COVID-19. Measured with immunoSEQ multiplex PCR; TCRdb has only the in-frame clones, and not every one. The sample lists about 130,000 clones, approximately 84% occurring once. The specimen was peripheral blood. The origin of the receptors is a human donor in a cohort sampled during active COVID-19. CDR3s include the opening cysteine and the closing phenylalanine or tryptophan. D genes are given only for firm matches. Size is stated for part of the rows, as once, few or many counts, or as a class when the clone is expanded.

clone_size | j_call | d_call | v_call | cdr3_nt | cdr3_aa
. | TRBJ2-3 | . | TRBV30 | TGTGCCTGGAGTGTCCGTCTGGATACGCAGTATTTT | CAWSVRLDTQYF
. | TRBJ2-2 | . | TRBV30 | TGTGCCTGGAGTGTCTATGCGGGGAAGGCCGGGGAGCTGTTTTTT | CAWSVYAGKAGELFF
. | TRBJ2-7 | TRBD1 | TRBV28 | TGTGCCAGCAGTTCCGCGCACAGGGGCGGCGAGCAGTACTTC | CASSSAHRGGEQYF
. | TRBJ1-2 | . | TRBV5-1 | TGCGCCAGCAGCTTGGAATCGGGGGGGCGCGGAGGCTACACCTTC | CASSLESGGRGGYTF
. | TRBJ1-3 | . | TRBV7-9 | TGTGCCAGCAGCTTAGCGGGCAGCGGAAACACCATATATTTT | CASSLAGSGNTIYF
. | TRBJ2-1 | TRBD2 | TRBV11-2 | TGTGCCAGCAGCTTGGTGAGCGGGGGGACTTACAATGAGCAGTTCTTC | CASSLVSGGTYNEQFF
. | TRBJ1-1 | TRBD1 | TRBV5-5 | TGTGCCAGCAGCCGAGACAGGGCGAACACTGAAGCTTTCTTT | CASSRDRANTEAFF
. | TRBJ1-3 | . | TRBV30 | TGTGCCTGGAGTGTAACGGGGACTGGAAACACCATATATTTT | CAWSVTGTGNTIYF
. | TRBJ1-1 | . | TRBV6-6 | TGTGCCAGCAGTTTGATGGGCGACACTGAAGCTTTCTTT | CASSLMGDTEAFF
. | TRBJ2-1 | TRBD1 | TRBV7-9 | TGTGCCAGCAGCCCGGACAGGGGCCTCTACAATGAGCAGTTCTTC | CASSPDRGLYNEQFF
. | TRBJ2-3 | TRBD1 | TRBV18 | TGTGCCAGCTCACCTCTTCCGGGACAGGGGTCTACAGATACGCAGTATTTT | CASSPLPGQGSTDTQYF
. | TRBJ1-4 | . | TRBV4-1 | TGCGCCAGCAGCAAAGAACAGGGCTGGGGTGAAAAACTGTTTTTT | CASSKEQGWGEKLFF
. | TRBJ2-7 | TRBD1 | TRBV27 | TGTGCCAGCAGGCACCGGGACAGCTACGAGCAGTACTTC | CASRHRDSYEQYF
. | TRBJ2-1 | . | TRBV7-2 | TGTGCCAGCAGCTTACTAGCAGTGTCCTACAATGAGCAGTTCTTC | CASSLLAVSYNEQFF
once | TRBJ1-2 | TRBD1 | TRBV6-5 | TGTGCCAGCAGTTACTCAGGGACAGGGGGCTTCGGCTACACCTTC | CASSYSGTGGFGYTF
. | TRBJ2-5 | . | TRBV4-1 | TGCGCCAGCAGCCAGGCGGGACGAGGGGAGACCCAGTACTTC | CASSQAGRGETQYF
. | TRBJ1-1 | . | TRBV5-1 | TGCGCCAGCAGCTCCCCGGCGGGGCTCTCTGAAGCTTTCTTT | CASSSPAGLSEAFF
. | TRBJ2-5 | TRBD2 | TRBV2 | TGTGCCAGCAGCCCGGCGGGGGGCGGAGAGACCCAGTACTTC | CASSPAGGGETQYF
few | TRBJ1-4 | TRBD1 | TRBV30 | TGTGCCTGGACTCCCCCAAGGGGGCCGCGAAATGAAAAACTGTTTTTT | CAWTPPRGPRNEKLFF
. | TRBJ2-2 | TRBD1 | TRBV7-9 | TGTGCCACAGGGGGACACCTTAACACCGGGGAGCTGTTTTTT | CATGGHLNTGELFF
. | TRBJ1-2 | TRBD1 | TRBV5-1 | TGCGCCAGCAGCTCCGGGACAGCGAACTATGGCTACACCTTC | CASSSGTANYGYTF
. | TRBJ2-1 | TRBD2 | TRBV19 | TGTGCCAGTAGTATCAGGACTAGCGGGGGAAGCTCCTACAATGAGCAGTTCTTC | CASSIRTSGGSSYNEQFF
. | TRBJ1-2 | TRBD1 | TRBV7-9 | TGTGCCAGCAGCCCCCATCCGGACAGGTCTAACTATGGCTACACCTTC | CASSPHPDRSNYGYTF
once | TRBJ2-3 | . | TRBV4-1 | TGCGCCAGCAGCCAAGATCCCGGGGCAGATACGCAGTATTTT | CASSQDPGADTQYF
once | TRBJ2-3 | TRBD1 | TRBV3-1/TRBV3-2 | TGTGCCAGCAGCTACCAGACAGGGGCGCGCACAGATACGCAGTATTTT | CASSYQTGARTDTQYF
. | TRBJ1-5 | . | TRBV7-9 | TGTGCCAGCAGCTCCGCGGGCGCGGGCAATCAGCCCCAGCATTTT | CASSSAGAGNQPQHF
few | TRBJ1-2 | . | TRBV10-2 | TGCGCCAGCACTCAAAGGGGGGGTTTCGATGGCTACACCTTC | CASTQRGGFDGYTF
. | TRBJ1-2 | . | TRBV6-5 | TGTGCCAGCAGTCGACAGGCTAACTATGGCTACACCTTC | CASSRQANYGYTF
. | TRBJ2-1 | . | TRBV30 | TGTGCCTGGGGCAAGGGGTCCTACAATGAGCAGTTCTTC | CAWGKGSYNEQFF
. | TRBJ1-1 | TRBD1 | TRBV10-1 | TGCGCCAGCAGTGTGGGGACAGTCGGCACTGAAGCTTTCTTT | CASSVGTVGTEAFF
. | TRBJ2-7 | . | TRBV6-1 | TGTGCCAGCAGTGACCGCATTCGGGGGATATACGAGCAGTACTTC | CASSDRIRGIYEQYF
. | TRBJ2-7 | . | TRBV7-9 | TGTGCCAGCAGCTTAGTGTCCGACGAGCAGTACTTC | CASSLVSDEQYF